These T cell receptor beta chains were read from a single sample in a study of T cells in Graves' hyperthyroidism and ophthalmopathy. TCRdb used MiXCR to reprocess the multiplex PCR reads, holding one entry per CDR3 protein. Of 600,000 to 700,000 distinct CDR3 sequences listed, roughly 46% were seen once; the top ten hold less than 9.5%. What was sequenced was peripheral blood or thyroid tissue (not recorded which). All receptors derive from an adult man with Graves' disease, either hyperthyroidism or ophthalmopathy (not recorded which). The CDR3 runs from the conserved cysteine through the conserved F or W. A D gene is named only where the DNA matches it firmly. Not every row has a clone size; where given, it reads once, few, many or a size class.

>TRBD2|14|TRBJ2-7|TRBV10-3|-
CASRTGLASYEQYF
TGTGCCAGCAGGACGGGACTAGCGAGCTACGAGCAGTACTTC
>-|13|TRBJ1-3|TRBV9|many
CASSATIGNTIYF
TGTGCCAGCAGCGCGACAATTGGAAACACCATATATTTT
>TRBD1|18|TRBJ1-3|TRBV19|-
CASSIEVGTGVRGNTIYF
TGTGCCAGTAGTATAGAGGTCGGGACAGGGGTTCGCGGAAACACCATATATTTT
>-|13|TRBJ1-4|TRBV20-1|-
CSARGAVSEKLFF
TGCAGTGCTAGGGGTGCTGTTAGTGAAAAACTGTTTTTT
>-|14|TRBJ1-1|TRBV20-1|-
CSAPTGTVNAEAFF
TGCAGTGCTCCAACCGGGACGGTGAACGCTGAAGCTTTCTTT
>TRBD1|15|TRBJ1-1|TRBV7-2|once
CAGSRGDSKNTKAFF
TGTGCCGGCAGCAGAGGGGACAGCAAGAACACTAAAGCTTTCTTT
>TRBD1|17|TRBJ1-1|TRBV5-1|few
CASSRQGTGMPNTEAFF
TGCGCCAGCAGCCGGCAAGGGACAGGGATGCCGAACACTGAAGCTTTCTTT
>TRBD1|15|TRBJ1-5|TRBV7-9|many
CASSFGASGGQPQHF
TGTGCCAGCAGCTTCGGGGCGTCAGGGGGTCAGCCCCAGCATTTT
>-|13|TRBJ1-1|TRBV19|-
CASSYPPNTEAFF
TGTGCCAGTAGCTACCCGCCAAACACTGAAGCTTTCTTT
>TRBD1|12|TRBJ1-4|TRBV9|-
CASSPGTGRLFF
TGTGCCAGCAGCCCTGGGACAGGGCGACTGTTTTTT
>-|11|TRBJ1-2|TRBV24-1|-
CADRFNYGYTF
TGTGCCGACCGTTTTAACTATGGCTACACCTTC
>TRBD1|15|TRBJ2-7|TRBV7-9|-
CASNPGTGGAYEQYF
TGTGCCAGCAACCCCGGGACAGGGGGAGCCTACGAGCAGTACTTC
>-|12|TRBJ1-3|TRBV10-3|once
CAISGSENTIYF
TGTGCCATCAGTGGGTCGGAGAACACCATATATTTT
>TRBD1|16|TRBJ2-7|TRBV7-9|many
CASSSMGDRGTYEQYF
TGTGCCAGCAGCTCTATGGGGGACAGGGGCACCTACGAGCAGTACTTC
>TRBD1|15|TRBJ1-6|TRBV9|many
CASSAQGELGSPLHF
TGTGCCAGCAGCGCTCAGGGGGAACTGGGTTCACCCCTCCACTTT
>-|13|TRBJ2-5|TRBV29-1|-
CSLMGVLAETQYF
TGCAGCTTAATGGGGGTGTTGGCAGAGACCCAGTACTTC
>-|15|TRBJ1-6|TRBV10-3|many
CAASQASSYNSPLHF
TGTGCCGCCTCACAGGCGAGCTCCTATAATTCACCCCTCCACTTT
>-|12|TRBJ1-2|TRBV7-8|many
CASSLGGFGYTF
TGTGCCAGCAGCTTAGGGGGTTTTGGCTACACCTTC
>-|14|TRBJ2-1|TRBV15|few
CATSREQDYNEQFF
TGTGCCACCAGCAGAGAACAGGATTACAATGAGCAGTTCTTC
>-|11|TRBJ2-7|TRBV20-1|many
CSAGTLYEQYF
TGCAGTGCTGGGACCCTCTACGAGCAGTACTTC
>TRBD1|15|TRBJ2-5|TRBV29-1|-
CSVENRQGEGETQYF
TGCAGCGTTGAAAATCGGCAGGGGGAAGGAGAGACCCAGTACTTC
>-|16|TRBJ1-6|TRBV10-3|-
CAPRGRFRSYNSPLHF
TGTGCCCCCCGTGGCAGGTTTAGATCCTATAATTCACCCCTCCACTTT
>TRBD2|13|TRBJ2-7|TRBV10-3|many
CAIKGTGGPEQYF
TGTGCCATCAAAGGCACGGGAGGGCCCGAGCAGTACTTC
>-|16|TRBJ1-6|TRBV15|-
CATSSRMTGSVSPLHF
TGTGCCACCAGCAGCCGGATGACAGGCTCGGTTTCACCCCTCCACTTT